This is a list of T cell receptor beta chains from one sample in a study of blood T cells in healthy people across ages. TCRdb used MiXCR to reprocess the 5' RACE reads, holding one entry per CDR3 protein. The table records 1.5 million to 2 million distinct CDR3 sequences, roughly 27% of them present only once. The sequenced material came from blood. These receptors all come from a woman younger than 45 in good health. CDR3s include the opening cysteine and the closing phenylalanine or tryptophan. The D gene is left open where the match is weak. Only some rows state a clone size, as once, few, many or a class for expanded clones.

-,-,TRBJ2-3,TRBV5-1,TGCGCCAGCAGCGCCTCAGGGATGTCGGGCACAGATACGCAGTATTTT,CASSASGMSGTDTQYF
many,-,TRBJ2-5,TRBV10-1,TGCGCCAGCAGTGAGAGGTCAGGGTACCAAGAGACCCAGTACTTC,CASSERSGYQETQYF
once,TRBD1,TRBJ1-5,TRBV12-3/TRBV12-4,TGTGCCAGCAGTTTCGGGGGACAGGGAAAGACCCAGCATTTT,CASSFGGQGKTQHF
many,-,TRBJ1-2,TRBV20-1,TGCAGTGCTAAAGGGGGCTATGGCTACACCTTC,CSAKGGYGYTF
-,-,TRBJ2-3,TRBV11-2,TGTGCCAGCAGCGGGGACCGCACTTTCACAGATACGCAGTATTTT,CASSGDRTFTDTQYF
few,-,TRBJ2-1,TRBV24-1,TGTGCCACCGGGAGTCTCTCATATGAGCAGTTCTTC,CATGSLSYEQFF
-,-,TRBJ2-1,TRBV5-1,TGCGCCAGCAGCGCAGGACGAATCCCTTTGGACGAGCAGTTCTTC,CASSAGRIPLDEQFF
-,TRBD2,TRBJ2-3,TRBV5-1,TGCGCCAGCGGCCCGCCTTCCGGGACTAGCGGGATCACAGATACGCAGTATTTT,CASGPPSGTSGITDTQYF
-,-,TRBJ2-5,TRBV5-1,TGCGCCAGCAGCTTGGCGCCCACAGGGTACCAAGAGACCCAGTACTTC,CASSLAPTGYQETQYF
few,-,TRBJ1-4,TRBV7-2,TGTGCCAGCAGGGGGGACGGGCTTTTTGAAAAACTGTTTTTT,CASRGDGLFEKLFF
few,-,TRBJ2-5,TRBV28,TGTGCCAGCAGCGACCCAGGGTTGGGAGAGACCCAGTACTTC,CASSDPGLGETQYF
-,TRBD1,TRBJ2-3,TRBV28,TGTGCCAGCCTCCCCACAGGGGCCAGCACAGATACGCAGTATTTT,CASLPTGASTDTQYF
-,-,TRBJ2-3,TRBV5-6,TGTGCCAGCACCCTAGTGAGGGGCACAGATACGCAGTATTTT,CASTLVRGTDTQYF
-,TRBD2,TRBJ2-1,TRBV4-3,TGCGCCAGCAGCCAAGATGTGGCTCTAGCGGGGAGTTACAATGAGCAGTTCTTC,CASSQDVALAGSYNEQFF
few,-,TRBJ2-1,TRBV7-3,TGTGCCAGCAGGTCGGAATTCGGAACGCAGTTCTTC,CASRSEFGTQFF
-,-,TRBJ1-6,TRBV10-3,TGTGCCATCAGTGCTAATGGACCCACGAATTCACCCCTCCACTTT,CAISANGPTNSPLHF
few,TRBD2,TRBJ2-1,TRBV12-3/TRBV12-4,TGTGCCAGCAAAAGCGGGAGGTACAATGAGCAGTTCTTC,CASKSGRYNEQFF